This T cell receptor beta chain was recorded in a study of blood T cell repertoires in COVID-19. As for the study in general: Sites across the United States, Italy and Spain contributed samples from acute and convalescent COVID-19. T cells, B-cell-depleted T cells, or PBMCs supplied cDNA or gDNA.

The authors' processing: For nucleated cells, counts were estimated from reference gene primer amplification. TCRdb's table, derived via immunoSEQ multiplex PCR, lists solely in-frame clones and lacks some. That table gives V, J and clone size, and the DNA gave D and trimming. The sample consists of a few hundred thousand clones, over 75% of them appearing once. The TCR sequence derives from a man aged 30-40 years who had recovered from COVID-19. Sequencing used peripheral blood.

CDR3 sequence reads: CASSGHQEYTEAFF. In DNA, the CDR3 is TGTGCCAGTAGCGGACATCAGGAGTACACTGAAGCTTTCTTT. This chain uses TRBV19 with TRBJ1-1, with D perhaps matching TRBD1 (5 bases). V was clipped by 6 bases and J by 3 bases, with 14 bases between them. The CDR3 has 14 residues. The germline V gene has CDR1 LNHDA and CDR2 SQIVND (reference sequence). Together with reference TRBV19 and TRBJ1-1, the CDR3 gives the full variable domain: DGGITQSPKYLFRKEGQNVTLSCEQNLNHDAMYWYRQDPGQGLRLIYYSQIVNDFQKGDIAEGYSVSREKKESFPLTVTSAQKNPTAFYLCASSGHQEYTEAFFGQGTRLTVV.